One and the same sample provided the 9 T cell receptor beta chains below, sequenced in a study of blood T cell repertoires in COVID-19. The assay was immunoSEQ multiplex PCR, and TCRdb's table has in-frame clones only and misses some. The sample consists of about 270,000 clones, just under 85% of them appearing once. The sequenced sample consisted of peripheral blood. The source is a woman aged 45-60 years with active or convalescent COVID-19.

The chain recombines TRBV7-8 with TRBJ1-6; 10 nucleotides align to TRBD1. V gave up 0 bases and J gave up 1 base; unmatched junction bases: 9. This CDR3 comprises 20 residues. Germline loops: CDR1 SGHVS, CDR2 FQNEAQ. The CDR3, as DNA: TGTGCCAGCAGCTTAGCAAAATTGGACAGGGGGGGGTCCTATAATTCACCCCTCCACTTT. It specifies CASSLAKLDRGGSYNSPLHF.

CDR3 region: CASSVQGQGPGNTIYF. CDR3 nucleotide sequence: TGTGCCAGCAGCGTGCAGGGACAGGGGCCCGGAAACACCATATATTTT. The chain has TRBV9 and TRBJ1-3; 10 bases match TRBD1. V was pared by 2 bases and J by 4 bases, with 6 bases of the junction left unmatched. The CDR3 is 16 amino acids. CDR1 is SGDLS and CDR2 is YYNGEE in the germline V gene.

The V call is TRBV10-3, the J call TRBJ1-2, with TRBD1 matching over 8 bases. Germline assignment: CDR1 ENHRY and CDR2 SYGVKD. The V segment lost 0 bases and the J segment 6 bases; nucleotides outside the gene matches: 12. CDR3 size: 17 residues. CDR3 nucleotides: TGTGCCATCAGTGAGTCCGCTGGGACAGGAGGTGTAGATGGCTACACCTTC. Translated, it gives CAISESAGTGGVDGYTF.

The gene calls are TRBV5-1 and TRBJ2-5; D uncertain. The CDR3 has 14 amino acids. Germline V CDR1 and CDR2: SGHRS, YFSETQ. Trimming took 4 bases from V and 5 from J, leaving 15 bases between them. The CDR3 spells CASSPGLLTETQYF. CDR3 coding DNA: TGCGCCAGCAGCCCGGGTCTCCTAACGGAGACCCAGTACTTC. Full variable domain (rest looked up from reference TRBV5-1 and TRBJ2-5): KAGVTQTPRYLIKTRGQQVTLSCSPISGHRSVSWYQQTPGQGLQFLFEYFSETQRNKGNFPGRFSGRQFSNSRSEMNVSTLELGDSALYLCASSPGLLTETQYFGPGTRLLVL.

The genes are TRBV7-8 and TRBJ1-1; no reliable D call. Trimming left V 5 bases short and J 4 bases short, with 14 bases between. Germline CDR1 reads SGHVS; CDR2 reads FQNEAQ. This CDR3 has 14 amino acids. The CDR3 spells CASSPRQGGTEAFF. The CDR3, as DNA: TGTGCCAGCAGCCCTAGACAAGGAGGCACTGAAGCTTTCTTT.

CDR3 amino acids: CASSRGVGDTNTGELFF. The CDR3 DNA reads as TGTGCCAGCAGCCGTGGGGTTGGGGACACGAACACCGGGGAGCTGTTTTTT. The chain carries TRBV27 and TRBJ2-2, with D perhaps TRBD1 (6 bases). This CDR3 region has 17 residues. V was pared by 6 bases and J by 0 bases, with 17 bases between. Per germline, CDR1 MNHEY and CDR2 SMNVEV (reference sequence).

A single count supports this clone. The chain joins TRBV2 to TRBJ1-4; the D is unclear. The CDR3 spans 12 residues. V lost 7 bases to trimming and J lost 1 base, with 4 bases between them. Germline loops: CDR1 SNHLY, CDR2 FYNNEI. The CDR3 here is CASTRTNEKLFF. The CDR3, as DNA: TGTGCCAGCACCAGAACTAATGAAAAACTGTTTTTT.

The chain carries TRBV19 and TRBJ1-6, with 11 bases aligning to TRBD1. The CDR3 covers 16 residues. J was trimmed by 8 bases and V by 4 bases; bases with no gene match: 7. Germline CDR1 reads LNHDA; CDR2 reads SQIVND (reference sequence). The CDR3 region is CASSTEDRGLYSPLHF. The CDR3 DNA reads TGTGCCAGTAGTACCGAGGACAGGGGGCTTTATTCACCCCTCCACTTT.

The rearrangement joins TRBV19 to TRBJ2-2, with D tentatively TRBD2 (5 bases). Germline V gene data show CDR1 as LNHDA and CDR2 as SQIVND (reference sequence). The V and J ends lost 0 bases and 8 bases respectively, with 7 bases between them. This CDR3 region has 13 residues. CDR3 DNA sequence: TGTGCCAGTAGTATAGATGGGGAGGGGGAGCTGTTTTTT. Translating gives CASSIDGEGELFF.